This is a list of T cell receptor beta chains from one sample in a study of cytomegalovirus exposure and HLA in healthy donors. TCRdb keeps only in-frame clones here, not all; method: immunoSEQ multiplex PCR. This table has fewer than 100,000 clones, about 80% appearing once. The sequencing input was PBMCs. Receptors were obtained from a woman in her fifties or sixties in good health and CMV-seronegative. Both conserved end residues are part of each CDR3. The D gene is left open where the match is weak. For some rows the clone size is stated as once, few or many, or as a class when expanded; others skip it.

J gene: TRBJ1-2; V gene: TRBV7-9; D gene: .; CDR3 length: 14; clone size: .; CDR3 protein: CASSQSGRGNGYTF; CDR3 DNA: TGTGCCAGCAGCCAATCGGGGAGAGGGAATGGCTACACCTTC
J gene: TRBJ2-3; V gene: TRBV4-3; D gene: TRBD2; CDR3 length: 16; clone size: .; CDR3 protein: CASSPRTSIGADTQYF; CDR3 DNA: TGCGCCAGCAGCCCGAGGACTAGCATAGGGGCAGATACGCAGTATTTT
J gene: TRBJ1-1; V gene: TRBV5-4; D gene: .; CDR3 length: 12; clone size: .; CDR3 protein: CASRNMNTEAFF; CDR3 DNA: TGTGCCAGCAGAAATATGAACACTGAAGCTTTCTTT
J gene: TRBJ1-4; V gene: TRBV12-2; D gene: .; CDR3 length: 16; clone size: once; CDR3 protein: CASRNRFWGQGEKLFF; CDR3 DNA: TGTGCAAGTCGGAATCGATTTTGGGGCCAGGGGGAAAAACTGTTTTTT
J gene: TRBJ2-2; V gene: TRBV9; D gene: TRBD1; CDR3 length: 15; clone size: .; CDR3 protein: CASSLTGGNTGELFF; CDR3 DNA: TGTGCCAGCAGCTTGACAGGGGGCAACACCGGGGAGCTGTTTTTT
J gene: TRBJ1-6; V gene: TRBV7-8; D gene: .; CDR3 length: 14; clone size: .; CDR3 protein: CASARGIMDSPLHF; CDR3 DNA: TGTGCCAGCGCAAGGGGGATAATGGATTCACCCCTCCACTTT
J gene: TRBJ2-1; V gene: TRBV7-2; D gene: .; CDR3 length: 15; clone size: .; CDR3 protein: CASSSPGPGAGEQFF; CDR3 DNA: TGTGCCAGCAGCTCCCCCGGCCCGGGCGCGGGTGAGCAGTTCTTC
J gene: TRBJ2-7; V gene: TRBV10-3; D gene: TRBD1; CDR3 length: 14; clone size: .; CDR3 protein: CAITPGQPTYEQYF; CDR3 DNA: TGTGCCATAACCCCGGGACAGCCGACCTACGAGCAGTACTTC
J gene: TRBJ2-7; V gene: TRBV9; D gene: .; CDR3 length: 15; clone size: .; CDR3 protein: CASSVGGGVPYEQYF; CDR3 DNA: TGTGCCAGCAGCGTAGGGGGCGGGGTCCCCTACGAGCAGTACTTC
J gene: TRBJ2-3; V gene: TRBV7-6; D gene: .; CDR3 length: 17; clone size: .; CDR3 protein: CASSQRVGHSSTDTQYF; CDR3 DNA: TGTGCCAGCAGCCAAAGGGTAGGACACTCTAGCACAGATACGCAGTATTTT
J gene: TRBJ1-4; V gene: TRBV5-8; D gene: TRBD1; CDR3 length: 15; clone size: .; CDR3 protein: CASSPGTATNEKLFF; CDR3 DNA: TGTGCCAGCAGCCCCGGGACAGCAACTAATGAAAAACTGTTTTTT
J gene: TRBJ2-5; V gene: TRBV2; D gene: TRBD2; CDR3 length: 15; clone size: .; CDR3 protein: CASSPRRGGQETQYF; CDR3 DNA: TGTGCCAGCAGCCCCCGGCGGGGGGGTCAAGAGACCCAGTACTTC
J gene: TRBJ2-1; V gene: TRBV9; D gene: TRBD2; CDR3 length: 12; clone size: once; CDR3 protein: CASTGGSNEQFF; CDR3 DNA: TGTGCCAGCACCGGGGGGAGCAATGAGCAGTTCTTC
J gene: TRBJ1-5; V gene: TRBV28; D gene: TRBD1; CDR3 length: 16; clone size: .; CDR3 protein: CASSFTGGASNQPQHF; CDR3 DNA: TGTGCCAGCAGTTTTACAGGGGGCGCGAGCAATCAGCCCCAGCATTTT
J gene: TRBJ2-7; V gene: TRBV27; D gene: TRBD2; CDR3 length: 13; clone size: .; CDR3 protein: CASSFSSGYEQYF; CDR3 DNA: TGTGCCAGCAGTTTCTCTAGCGGCTACGAGCAGTACTTC
J gene: TRBJ2-7; V gene: TRBV5-1; D gene: .; CDR3 length: 14; clone size: once; CDR3 protein: CASSLETGTYEQYF; CDR3 DNA: TGCGCCAGCAGCTTAGAGACAGGTACCTACGAGCAGTACTTC
J gene: TRBJ2-5; V gene: TRBV11-2; D gene: .; CDR3 length: 15; clone size: .; CDR3 protein: CASSRERNHQETQYF; CDR3 DNA: TGTGCCAGCAGCCGGGAAAGGAACCACCAAGAGACCCAGTACTTC
J gene: TRBJ2-7; V gene: TRBV19; D gene: TRBD1; CDR3 length: 14; clone size: .; CDR3 protein: CASSGQTGAYEQYF; CDR3 DNA: TGTGCCAGTAGCGGACAAACAGGGGCCTACGAGCAGTACTTC
J gene: TRBJ1-5; V gene: TRBV15; D gene: .; CDR3 length: 16; clone size: .; CDR3 protein: CATSRVRGVSNQPQHF; CDR3 DNA: TGTGCCACCAGCAGAGTGCGGGGGGTAAGCAATCAGCCCCAGCATTTT
J gene: TRBJ1-2; V gene: TRBV6-5; D gene: .; CDR3 length: 14; clone size: .; CDR3 protein: CASSPGGYNYGYTF; CDR3 DNA: TGTGCCAGCAGCCCCGGGGGGTATAACTATGGCTACACCTTC
J gene: TRBJ2-7; V gene: TRBV5-6; D gene: .; CDR3 length: 14; clone size: .; CDR3 protein: CASSLGSNAYEQYF; CDR3 DNA: TGTGCCAGCAGCTTGGGGTCTAACGCCTACGAGCAGTACTTC
J gene: TRBJ2-7; V gene: TRBV19; D gene: TRBD2; CDR3 length: 15; clone size: few; CDR3 protein: CASSVGLAGTYEQYF; CDR3 DNA: TGTGCCAGTAGTGTGGGACTAGCGGGTACCTACGAGCAGTACTTC
J gene: TRBJ1-5; V gene: TRBV21-1; D gene: .; CDR3 length: 15; clone size: .; CDR3 protein: CASSKAGPRNQPQHF; CDR3 DNA: TGTGCCAGCAGCAAAGCGGGGCCAAGGAATCAGCCCCAGCATTTT
J gene: TRBJ1-2; V gene: TRBV2; D gene: .; CDR3 length: 13; clone size: .; CDR3 protein: CASREGHLMGYTF; CDR3 DNA: TGTGCCAGCAGAGAGGGACATCTGATGGGCTACACCTTC
J gene: TRBJ2-5; V gene: TRBV15; D gene: .; CDR3 length: 15; clone size: .; CDR3 protein: CATSFGGNQQETQYF; CDR3 DNA: TGTGCCACCAGCTTTGGGGGGAATCAACAAGAGACCCAGTACTTC
J gene: TRBJ1-2; V gene: TRBV7-9; D gene: .; CDR3 length: 14; clone size: .; CDR3 protein: CASSLEGPKDGYTF; CDR3 DNA: TGTGCCAGCAGCTTAGAGGGGCCCAAAGACGGCTACACCTTC
J gene: TRBJ1-3; V gene: TRBV10-3; D gene: TRBD1; CDR3 length: 18; clone size: .; CDR3 protein: CAISESGTGGAIGNTIYF; CDR3 DNA: TGTGCCATCAGTGAGTCCGGGACAGGGGGCGCGATTGGAAACACCATATATTTT
J gene: TRBJ1-2; V gene: TRBV6-5; D gene: TRBD1; CDR3 length: 13; clone size: .; CDR3 protein: CASGTGTGNGYTF; CDR3 DNA: TGTGCCAGCGGTACTGGGACAGGGAATGGCTACACCTTC
J gene: TRBJ1-2; V gene: TRBV5-1; D gene: .; CDR3 length: 11; clone size: few; CDR3 protein: CASSFDSGYTF; CDR3 DNA: TGCGCCAGCAGCTTTGACTCTGGCTACACCTTC
J gene: TRBJ2-3; V gene: TRBV28; D gene: .; CDR3 length: 16; clone size: few; CDR3 protein: CASSSAETYSTDTQYF; CDR3 DNA: TGTGCCAGCAGTTCAGCGGAGACCTATAGCACAGATACGCAGTATTTT
J gene: TRBJ2-5; V gene: TRBV7-2; D gene: TRBD2; CDR3 length: 14; clone size: once; CDR3 protein: CASSRTWGGETQYF; CDR3 DNA: TGTGCCAGCAGCCGAACGTGGGGGGGAGAGACCCAGTACTTC
J gene: TRBJ2-7; V gene: TRBV7-9; D gene: .; CDR3 length: 17; clone size: .; CDR3 protein: CASSIGLGGAKSYEQYF; CDR3 DNA: TGTGCCAGCAGCATAGGTTTAGGGGGGGCGAAGTCCTACGAGCAGTACTTC
J gene: TRBJ1-1; V gene: TRBV29-1; D gene: .; CDR3 length: 13; clone size: .; CDR3 protein: CSVERSTNTEAFF; CDR3 DNA: TGCAGCGTTGAAAGGAGTACAAACACTGAAGCTTTCTTT
J gene: TRBJ2-1; V gene: TRBV9; D gene: .; CDR3 length: 14; clone size: few; CDR3 protein: CASSVVTSYNEQFF; CDR3 DNA: TGTGCCAGCAGCGTTGTGACTTCCTACAATGAGCAGTTCTTC
J gene: TRBJ1-2; V gene: TRBV6-6; D gene: TRBD1; CDR3 length: 15; clone size: .; CDR3 protein: CASSYVPGGNYGYTF; CDR3 DNA: TGTGCCAGCAGTTACGTCCCAGGGGGGAACTATGGCTACACCTTC
J gene: TRBJ1-2; V gene: TRBV6-5; D gene: TRBD1; CDR3 length: 15; clone size: .; CDR3 protein: CASSYRQGMGYGYTF; CDR3 DNA: TGTGCCAGCAGTTACCGACAGGGGATGGGCTATGGCTACACCTTC
J gene: TRBJ2-2; V gene: TRBV15; D gene: .; CDR3 length: 13; clone size: .; CDR3 protein: CATKGQNTGELFF; CDR3 DNA: TGTGCCACCAAGGGACAGAACACCGGGGAGCTGTTTTTT
J gene: TRBJ2-1; V gene: TRBV30; D gene: .; CDR3 length: 13; clone size: .; CDR3 protein: CAWSVARGNEQFF; CDR3 DNA: TGTGCCTGGAGTGTTGCCAGGGGCAATGAGCAGTTCTTC